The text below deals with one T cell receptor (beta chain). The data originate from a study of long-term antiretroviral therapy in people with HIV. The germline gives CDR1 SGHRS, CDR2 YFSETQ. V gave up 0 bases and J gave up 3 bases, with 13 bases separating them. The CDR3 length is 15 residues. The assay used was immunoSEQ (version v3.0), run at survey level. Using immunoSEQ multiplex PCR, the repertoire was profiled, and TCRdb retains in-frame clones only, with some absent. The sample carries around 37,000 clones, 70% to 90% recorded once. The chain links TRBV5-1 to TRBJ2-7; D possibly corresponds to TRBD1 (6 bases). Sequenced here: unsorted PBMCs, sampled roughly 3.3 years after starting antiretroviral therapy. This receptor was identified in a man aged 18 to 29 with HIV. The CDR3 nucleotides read TGCGCCAGCAGCTTGGAAGTGGGGGCCAACTACGAGCAGTACTTC. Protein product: CASSLEVGANYEQYF.